This T cell receptor beta chain was recovered during a study of beta chain features in type 1 diabetes. This clone was seen at least ten times. Antigen: not known. Isolated RNA was reverse transcribed in full, so expressed TCRB transcripts were sequenced. Generated by immunoSEQ multiplex PCR, the TCRdb table keeps only in-frame clones and is missing some. The data hold more than 300,000 clones, with 9.6% observed a single time. The trim removed 0 bases at V and 8 bases at J, leaving 11 bases unmatched. This CDR3 contains 16 residues. Germline lookup yields CDR1 WNHNN and CDR2 SYGVQD (reference sequence). Broader study findings: Significant though moderate, a shortening of TCRB CDR3s appeared in all four CD4+ subsets of Type 1 diabetes patients.

The sequenced sample was central memory CD4+ T cells from blood. This receptor was taken from a man younger than 45 with type 1 diabetes. The rearrangement links TRBV10-1 to TRBJ2-7, with 9 bases aligning to TRBD2. The CDR3 loop reads CASSESASGIDVQQYF. The CDR3 DNA sequence: TGCGCCAGCAGTGAGTCGGCTAGCGGGATCGATGTCCAGCAGTACTTC.